Included here is one T cell receptor beta chain sequence, with context. Study processing details: Amplification of reference gene primers provided the estimated nucleated cell counts. Assay used: immunoSEQ multiplex PCR; TCRdb lists only in-frame clones, some missing. The V and J calls and clone size were taken over from that table, and D and trimming were inferred from the DNA. Of about 270,000 clones listed, about nine tenths are singletons. Germline V gives CDR1 SEHNR, CDR2 FQNEAQ (reference sequence). The CDR3 runs 15 residues. V lost 5 bases and J 4 bases, leaving 17 bases between the germline ends. The data were taken from a study of blood T cell repertoires in COVID-19.

The V and J genes are TRBV7-9 and TRBJ1-2; TRBD1 might be the D (6 bases). The receptor was derived from a man aged 40-49 years with active or convalescent COVID-19. What was sequenced was peripheral blood. In DNA form, the CDR3 reads TGTGCCAGCAGCGTACAGGGAGGGTATAGCTATGGCTACACCTTC. Translation: CASSVQGGYSYGYTF.